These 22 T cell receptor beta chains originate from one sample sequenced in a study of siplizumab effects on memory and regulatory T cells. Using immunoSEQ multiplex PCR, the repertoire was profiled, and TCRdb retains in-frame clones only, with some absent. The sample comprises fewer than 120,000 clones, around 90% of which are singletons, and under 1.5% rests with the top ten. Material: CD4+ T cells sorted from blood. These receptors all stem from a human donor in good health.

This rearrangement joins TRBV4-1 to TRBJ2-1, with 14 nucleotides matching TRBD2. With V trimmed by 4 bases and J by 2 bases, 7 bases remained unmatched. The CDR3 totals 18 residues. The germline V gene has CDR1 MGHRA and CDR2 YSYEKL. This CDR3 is CASSPGLAGGRTYNEQFF. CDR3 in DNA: TGCGCCAGCAGCCCTGGACTAGCGGGAGGCCGCACCTACAATGAGCAGTTCTTC.

CDR3 protein: CASSRDRATDTQYF. In DNA form, the CDR3 reads TGTGCCAGCAGCAGGGACAGGGCCACAGATACGCAGTATTTT. This chain uses TRBV11-3 with TRBJ2-3, with 9 bases identical to TRBD1. Losses at the gene ends were 5 bases for V and 2 bases for J; bases not matched to a gene: 2. The CDR3 is 14 residues long. CDR1 and CDR2 (germline): SGHNT, YENEEA.

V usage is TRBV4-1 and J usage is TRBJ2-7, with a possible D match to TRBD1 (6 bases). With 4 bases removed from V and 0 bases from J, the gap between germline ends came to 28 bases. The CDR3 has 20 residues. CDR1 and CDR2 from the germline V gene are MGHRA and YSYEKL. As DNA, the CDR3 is TGCGCCAGCAGCCGATCCGTAGGGGGATCCGGACGGACAGCCTCCTACGAGCAGTACTTC. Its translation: CASSRSVGGSGRTASYEQYF.

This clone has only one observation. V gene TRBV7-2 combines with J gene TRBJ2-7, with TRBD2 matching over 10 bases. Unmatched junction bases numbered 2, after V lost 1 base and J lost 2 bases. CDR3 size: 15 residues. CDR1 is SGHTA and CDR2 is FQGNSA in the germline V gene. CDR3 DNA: TGTGCCAGCAGCTTAGAACTAGCGGGAACCTACGAGCAGTACTTC. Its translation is CASSLELAGTYEQYF.

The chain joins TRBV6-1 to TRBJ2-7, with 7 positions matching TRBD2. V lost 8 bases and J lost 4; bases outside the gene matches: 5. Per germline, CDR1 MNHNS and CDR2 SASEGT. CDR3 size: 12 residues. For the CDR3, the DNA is TGTGCCAGCGAGCGGGGAAGGTACGAGCAGTACTTC. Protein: CASERGRYEQYF.

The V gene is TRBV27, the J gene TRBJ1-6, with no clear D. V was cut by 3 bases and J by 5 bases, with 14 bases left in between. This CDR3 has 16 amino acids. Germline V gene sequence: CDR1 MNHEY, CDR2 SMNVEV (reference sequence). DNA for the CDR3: TGTGCCAGCAGTTTCGTCGGGGAGATGAATAATTCACCCCTCCACTTT. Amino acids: CASSFVGEMNNSPLHF.

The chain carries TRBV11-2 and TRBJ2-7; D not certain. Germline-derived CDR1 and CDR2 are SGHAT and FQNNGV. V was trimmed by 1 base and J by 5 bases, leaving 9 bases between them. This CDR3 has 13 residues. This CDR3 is CASSLGKIDEQYF. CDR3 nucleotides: TGTGCCAGCAGCTTAGGAAAAATCGACGAGCAGTACTTC.

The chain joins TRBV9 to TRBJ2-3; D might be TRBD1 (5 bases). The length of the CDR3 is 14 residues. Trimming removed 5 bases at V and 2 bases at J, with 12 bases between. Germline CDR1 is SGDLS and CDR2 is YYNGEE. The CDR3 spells CASSVNRYTDTQYF. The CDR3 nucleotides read TGTGCCAGCAGTGTGAACAGGTACACAGATACGCAGTATTTT.

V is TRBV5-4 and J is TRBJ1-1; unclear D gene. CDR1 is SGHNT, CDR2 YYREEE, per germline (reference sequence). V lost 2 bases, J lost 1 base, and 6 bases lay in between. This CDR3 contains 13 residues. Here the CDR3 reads CASSFIGNTEAFF. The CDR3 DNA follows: TGTGCCAGCAGCTTTATCGGGAACACTGAAGCTTTCTTT.

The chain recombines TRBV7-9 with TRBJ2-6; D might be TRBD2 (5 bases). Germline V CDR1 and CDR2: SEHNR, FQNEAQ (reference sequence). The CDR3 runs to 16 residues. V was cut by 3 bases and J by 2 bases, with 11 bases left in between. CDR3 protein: CASSLWRVAGANVLTF. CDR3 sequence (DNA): TGTGCCAGCAGCTTGTGGCGGGTCGCTGGGGCCAACGTCCTGACTTTC.

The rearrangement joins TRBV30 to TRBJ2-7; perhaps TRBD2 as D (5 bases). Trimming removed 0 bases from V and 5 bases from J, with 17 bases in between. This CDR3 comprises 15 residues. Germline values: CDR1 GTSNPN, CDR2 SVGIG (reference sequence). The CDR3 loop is CAWSVPRVLGDEQYF. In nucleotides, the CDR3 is TGTGCCTGGAGTGTACCCCGCGTACTAGGCGACGAGCAGTACTTC.

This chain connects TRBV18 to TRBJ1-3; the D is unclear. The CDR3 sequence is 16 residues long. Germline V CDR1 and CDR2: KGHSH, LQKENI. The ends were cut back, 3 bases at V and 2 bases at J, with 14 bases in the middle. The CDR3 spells CASSPLAADAGNTIYF. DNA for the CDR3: TGTGCCAGCTCACCTTTGGCGGCAGATGCTGGAAACACCATATATTTT.

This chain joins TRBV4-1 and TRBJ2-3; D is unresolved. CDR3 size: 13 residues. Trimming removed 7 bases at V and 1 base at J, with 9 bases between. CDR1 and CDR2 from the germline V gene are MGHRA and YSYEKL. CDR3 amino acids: CASNKVGTDTQYF. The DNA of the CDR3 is TGCGCCAGCAATAAAGTGGGCACAGATACGCAGTATTTT.

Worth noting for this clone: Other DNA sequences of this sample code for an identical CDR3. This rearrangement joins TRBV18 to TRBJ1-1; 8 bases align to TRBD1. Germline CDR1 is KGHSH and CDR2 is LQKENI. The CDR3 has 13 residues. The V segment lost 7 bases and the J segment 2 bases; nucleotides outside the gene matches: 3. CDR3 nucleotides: TGTGCCAGCTTTACAGGGGGAAACACTGAAGCTTTCTTT. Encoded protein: CASFTGGNTEAFF.

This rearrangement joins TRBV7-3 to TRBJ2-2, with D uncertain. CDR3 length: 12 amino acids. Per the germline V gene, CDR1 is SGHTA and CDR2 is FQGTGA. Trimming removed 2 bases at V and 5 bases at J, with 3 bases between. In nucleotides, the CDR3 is TGTGCCAGCAGCTTAGGGACCGGGGAGCTGTTTTTT. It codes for CASSLGTGELFF.

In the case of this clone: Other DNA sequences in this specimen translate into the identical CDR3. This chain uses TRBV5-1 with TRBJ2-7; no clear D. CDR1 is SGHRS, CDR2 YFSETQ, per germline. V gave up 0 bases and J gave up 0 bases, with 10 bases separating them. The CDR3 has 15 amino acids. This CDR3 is CASSLGPGSSYEQYF. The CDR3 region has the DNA TGCGCCAGCAGCTTGGGTCCAGGTAGCTCCTACGAGCAGTACTTC.

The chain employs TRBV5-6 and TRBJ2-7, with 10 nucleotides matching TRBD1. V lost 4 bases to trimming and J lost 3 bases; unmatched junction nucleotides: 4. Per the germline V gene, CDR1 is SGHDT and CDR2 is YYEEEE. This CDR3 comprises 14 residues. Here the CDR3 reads CASSPGQGLYEQYF. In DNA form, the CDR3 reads TGTGCCAGCAGCCCGGGACAGGGGCTCTACGAGCAGTACTTC.

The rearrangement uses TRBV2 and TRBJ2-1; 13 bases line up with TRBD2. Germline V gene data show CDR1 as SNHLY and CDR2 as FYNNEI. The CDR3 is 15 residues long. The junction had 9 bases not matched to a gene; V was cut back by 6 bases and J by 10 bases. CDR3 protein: CASSTPTSGRQEQFF. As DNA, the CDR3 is TGTGCCAGCAGCACCCCGACTAGCGGGAGGCAAGAGCAGTTCTTC.

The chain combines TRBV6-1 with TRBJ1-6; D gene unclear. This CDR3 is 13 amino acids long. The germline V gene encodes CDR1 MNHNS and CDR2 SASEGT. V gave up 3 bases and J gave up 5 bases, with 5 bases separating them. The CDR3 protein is CASSDGDNSPLHF. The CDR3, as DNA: TGTGCCAGCAGTGATGGGGATAATTCACCCCTCCACTTT.

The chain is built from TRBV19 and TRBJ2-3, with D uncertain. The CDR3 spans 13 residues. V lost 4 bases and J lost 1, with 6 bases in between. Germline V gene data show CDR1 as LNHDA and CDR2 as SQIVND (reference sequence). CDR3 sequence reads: CASSKAGTDTQYF. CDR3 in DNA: TGTGCCAGTAGTAAGGCGGGCACAGATACGCAGTATTTT.

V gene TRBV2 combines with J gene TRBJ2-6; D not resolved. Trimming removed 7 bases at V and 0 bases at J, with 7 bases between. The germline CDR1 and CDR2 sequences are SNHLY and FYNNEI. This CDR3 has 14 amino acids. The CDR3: CASNVHSGANVLTF. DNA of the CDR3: TGTGCCAGCAATGTGCACTCTGGGGCCAACGTCCTGACTTTC.

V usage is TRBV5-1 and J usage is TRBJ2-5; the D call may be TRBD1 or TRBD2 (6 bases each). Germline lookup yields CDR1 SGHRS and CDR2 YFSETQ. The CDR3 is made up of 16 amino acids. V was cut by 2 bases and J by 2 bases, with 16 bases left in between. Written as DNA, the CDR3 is TGCGCCAGCAGCTTCCAGGGGAGGACACCACAAGAGACCCAGTACTTC. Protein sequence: CASSFQGRTPQETQYF.